This T cell receptor beta chain was sequenced during a study of shared clonotypes between healthy human individuals. Whole-study findings and limits: Naive subsets typically showed greater estimated richness than memory subsets. Naive CD4 clonotypes overlapped across a handful of donors at roughly 5.1%.

As for this clone: Its antigen is not identified.

In the naive CD8 group, cells lacked CD45RO and were positively selected for CCR7, so terminally differentiated effector memory CD45RA+ cells were left out. In the authors' workflow: Without quality scores, immunoSEQ junctional reads could not be filtered like full-length reads. TCRdb keeps only in-frame clones here, not all; method: immunoSEQ multiplex PCR. V and J calls and clone size are given by that table; D and trimming were obtained from the DNA. Here the sample spans approximately 2,200,000 clones, under 95% being singletons. Sequencing was carried out using naive CD8+ T cells from PBMCs. The TCR originated in a man aged 18 to 29 in good health. Some clones in this sample may be carry-over from other donors' samples.

For the CDR3, the DNA is TGTGCCAGCAGCTTCGCGCGCGATACAGCCCCAAACTATGGCTACACCTTC. Residues: CASSFARDTAPNYGYTF. V and J are TRBV7-9 and TRBJ1-2; D unresolved. CDR1 is SEHNR, CDR2 FQNEAQ, per germline (reference sequence). The CDR3 is 17 residues long. The ends were cut back, 3 bases at V and 2 bases at J, with 19 bases in the middle. The full variable domain, in which reference TRBV7-9 and TRBJ1-2 provide the parts outside the CDR3, is DTGVSQNPRHKITKRGQNVTFRCDPISEHNRLYWYRQTLGQGPEFLTYFQNEAQLEKSRLLSDRFSAERPKGSFSTLEIQRTEQGDSAMYLCASSFARDTAPNYGYTFGSGTRLTVV.